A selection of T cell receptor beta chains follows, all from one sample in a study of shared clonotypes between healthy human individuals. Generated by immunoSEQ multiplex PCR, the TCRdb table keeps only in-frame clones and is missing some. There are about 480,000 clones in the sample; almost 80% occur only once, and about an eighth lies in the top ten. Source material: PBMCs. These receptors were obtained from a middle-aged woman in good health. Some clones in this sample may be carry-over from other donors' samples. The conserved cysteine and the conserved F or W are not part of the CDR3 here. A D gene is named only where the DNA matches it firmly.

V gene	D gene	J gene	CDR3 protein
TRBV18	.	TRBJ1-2	ASSLDMAMRYT
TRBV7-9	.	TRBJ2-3	ASSSHPGRITDTQY
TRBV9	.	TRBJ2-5	ASGGETQY
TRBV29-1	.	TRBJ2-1	SARRGNEQF
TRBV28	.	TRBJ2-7	ASRSELGQQY
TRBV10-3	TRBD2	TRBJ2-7	AIKEGLAGVEQY
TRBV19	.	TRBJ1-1	ASSIGARNTEAF
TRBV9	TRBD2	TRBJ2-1	ASSVAGGLAGGEQF
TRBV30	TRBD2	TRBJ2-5	AWSVPSGGAVRETQY
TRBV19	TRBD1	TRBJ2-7	ASRRQGDYEQY
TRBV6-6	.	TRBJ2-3	ASSRTEHSTDTQY
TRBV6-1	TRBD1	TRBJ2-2	ASSARQGIGTGELF
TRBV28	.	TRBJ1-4	ASSLVGYEKLF
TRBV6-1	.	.	ASSELAGVPSEQY
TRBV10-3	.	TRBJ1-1	AISVGPSMNTEAF
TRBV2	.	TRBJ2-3	ASKVLASTDTQY
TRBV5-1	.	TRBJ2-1	ASSLALGGMHSYNEQF
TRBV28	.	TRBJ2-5	ASSPVRGGETQY
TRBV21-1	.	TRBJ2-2	ASSKGSGVVGGSGNTGELF
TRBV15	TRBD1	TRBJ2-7	ATSRLRDSSYEQY
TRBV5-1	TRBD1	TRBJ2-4	ASSLMGQGAVHIQY
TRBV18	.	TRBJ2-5	ASSKAFQETQY
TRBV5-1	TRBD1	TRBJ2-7	ASSGRDRDYEQY
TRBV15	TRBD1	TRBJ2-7	ATSRQTGGEQY
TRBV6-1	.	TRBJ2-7	ASSGPSFGYEQY
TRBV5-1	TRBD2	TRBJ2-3	ASSPRTSGRAQNTQY
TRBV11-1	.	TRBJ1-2	ASSFQSNYGYT
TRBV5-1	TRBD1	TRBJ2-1	ASSAQGVAWDEQF
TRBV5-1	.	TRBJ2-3	ASSSSQASTDTQY
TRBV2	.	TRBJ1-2	ASSGAPVGYGYT
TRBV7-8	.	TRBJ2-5	ASSLDLRGTQY
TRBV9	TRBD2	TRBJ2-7	ASSRTSGSYEQY
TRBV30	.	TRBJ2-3	AWRISGRDTQY
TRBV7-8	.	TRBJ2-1	ASSRGTRDEQF
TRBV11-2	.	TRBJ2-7	ASSFSESSYEQY
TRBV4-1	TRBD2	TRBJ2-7	ASSPYGTSGDYEQY
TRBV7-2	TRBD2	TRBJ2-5	ASSLALAGTQETQY
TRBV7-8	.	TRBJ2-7	ASSLEGGSSYEQY
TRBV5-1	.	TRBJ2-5	ASSDLGYRARETQY
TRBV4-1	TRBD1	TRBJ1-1	ASRATGGSFEAF
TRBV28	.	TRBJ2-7	ASSVYSGSYEQY
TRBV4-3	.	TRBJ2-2	ASSQAANTGELF
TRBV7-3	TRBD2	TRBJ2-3	ASSPTLAGGADTQY
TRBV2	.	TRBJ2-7	TSGARDGSYEQY
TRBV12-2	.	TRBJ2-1	ASRQGDVAGGSYNEQF
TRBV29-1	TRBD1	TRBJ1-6	SVRRGNDSPLH
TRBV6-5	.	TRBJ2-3	ASSYDYRTDTQY
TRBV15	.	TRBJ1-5	ATSRDRGGWQPQH
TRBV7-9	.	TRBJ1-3	ASKSTQGGNTIY
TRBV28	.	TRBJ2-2	ASSSASRDTGELF
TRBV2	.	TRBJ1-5	ASSARARGNQPQH
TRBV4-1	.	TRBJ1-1	ASSRRTELNTEAF